The rows below give T cell receptor beta chains drawn from one sample of a study of T cell changes during pregnancy in multiple sclerosis. Sequencing used immunoSEQ multiplex PCR; TCRdb keeps in-frame clones, though not all of them. The data show 60,000 to 85,000 clones, more than 85% seen once. The sample in question was peripheral blood, obtained in the first trimester of pregnancy. The source of these receptors is a female donor with multiple sclerosis, enrolled in a pregnancy study. Both conserved end residues are part of each CDR3. A D gene is named only where the DNA matches it firmly. Clone size is shown for a subset of rows, as once, few, many or a class of expanded clone.

v_call	clone_size	j_call	d_call	cdr3_aa	cdr3_nt
TRBV27	.	TRBJ2-1	TRBD2	CASSSPGLAGGRNEQFF	TGTGCCAGCAGTTCACCGGGACTAGCGGGAGGTCGCAATGAGCAGTTCTTC
TRBV7-6	few	TRBJ2-1	.	CASSLGPPVWRDNEQFF	TGTGCCAGCAGCTTAGGCCCGCCCGTTTGGCGGGACAATGAGCAGTTCTTC
TRBV9	.	TRBJ2-7	TRBD2	CASSPRLASGYEQYF	TGTGCCAGCAGCCCCCGACTAGCGTCTGGCTACGAGCAGTACTTC
TRBV6-6	.	TRBJ2-3	TRBD2	CASRPTSGNTDTQYF	TGTGCCAGCAGACCGACTAGCGGTAACACAGATACGCAGTATTTT
TRBV7-9	once	TRBJ2-5	TRBD1	CASSGRQGAQETQYF	TGTGCCAGCAGCGGCAGACAGGGGGCTCAAGAGACCCAGTACTTC
TRBV5-1	.	TRBJ1-4	TRBD1	CASSLTGIPTNEKLFF	TGCGCCAGCAGCCTGACAGGGATCCCTACTAATGAAAAACTGTTTTTT
TRBV5-1	.	TRBJ2-3	TRBD2	CASSRGGRASTDTQYF	TGCGCCAGCAGCCGGGGGGGCAGGGCCAGCACAGATACGCAGTATTTT
TRBV2	.	TRBJ2-7	.	CASSVDSEYEQYF	TGTGCCAGCAGTGTCGATAGCGAGTACGAGCAGTACTTC
TRBV4-1	.	TRBJ2-1	.	CASSLPGGQYNEQFF	TGCGCCAGCAGCCTCCCGGGCGGACAGTACAATGAGCAGTTCTTC
TRBV6-5	.	TRBJ1-2	.	CASSNRGESGYGYTF	TGTGCCAGCAGTAATAGAGGCGAGAGCGGCTATGGCTACACCTTC
TRBV5-1	.	TRBJ2-7	.	CASSLDGYEQYF	TGCGCCAGCAGCTTGGACGGGTACGAGCAGTACTTC
TRBV6-4	.	TRBJ2-7	.	CASSGQPKSYEQYF	TGTGCCAGCAGCGGACAGCCAAAGTCCTACGAGCAGTACTTC
TRBV19	.	TRBJ1-5	TRBD1	CASSSDRGTGGQPQHF	TGTGCCAGTAGTTCGGACAGGGGAACGGGGGGCCAGCCCCAGCATTTT
TRBV6-1	.	TRBJ1-1	.	CAGRGTGNTEAFF	TGTGCCGGCCGAGGTACAGGGAACACTGAAGCTTTCTTT
TRBV5-1	.	TRBJ2-2	.	CASSLESWGVRNTGELFF	TGCGCCAGCAGCTTGGAGTCTTGGGGGGTAAGAAACACCGGGGAGCTGTTTTTT
TRBV27	.	TRBJ2-1	.	CASSLSVRYNEQFF	TGTGCCAGCAGTTTATCTGTCCGCTACAATGAGCAGTTCTTC